The 4 T cell receptor beta chains reported below all come from one sample, sequenced in a study of T cells in Graves' hyperthyroidism and ophthalmopathy. Amplification of TCR beta CDR3 regions used RNA as the template. First-round RT-PCR of the TCR CDR3 relied on the HTBI primer set. TCRdb itself ran the multiplex PCR reads through MiXCR, one entry per CDR3 protein. This sample has 300,000 to 400,000 distinct CDR3 sequences, with 18% found just once. The specimen sequenced was blood. The receptors here all came from a woman between 45 and 65 years old with Graves' hyperthyroidism.

Concerning this clonotype itself: One junction end disagrees with the germline gene, perhaps due to a read error. CDR3 amino acids: CATSPLRIFEETQYF. The CDR3 nucleotides are TGTGCCACCAGCCCGCTCAGGATCTTCGAAGAGACCCAGTACTTC. The chain is built from TRBV5-1 and TRBJ2-5; D remains unclear. The CDR3 is made up of 15 amino acids. Germline V gene sequence: CDR1 SGHRS, CDR2 YFSETQ.

The chain combines TRBV7-9 with TRBJ2-5, with D possibly being TRBD1 (5 bases). In germline, CDR1 is SEHNR, CDR2 FQNEAQ (reference sequence). The ends were cut back, 3 bases at V and 5 bases at J, with 16 bases in the middle. CDR3 length: 15 amino acids. CDR3 region: CASSLDTSDWETQYF. CDR3 coding DNA: TGTGCCAGCAGCTTGGACACAAGCGATTGGGAGACCCAGTACTTC.

This clonotype was observed at least ten times. The rearrangement uses TRBV5-4 and TRBJ2-3, with a tentative D call TRBD2 (6 bases). Per the germline V gene, CDR1 is SGHNT and CDR2 is YYREEE (reference sequence). Trimming took off 4 bases at V and 4 bases at J, with 16 bases between the two ends. This CDR3 comprises 15 residues. The CDR3 nucleotides read TGTGCCAGCAGCCGGCCGACCGGAGGGGCAGATACGCAGTATTTT. This codes for CASSRPTGGADTQYF.

In its sample, this clonotype was seen a few times. The V gene is TRBV5-1, the J gene TRBJ1-3; D is unresolved. Per germline, CDR1 SGHRS and CDR2 YFSETQ. Trimming removed 6 bases at V and 0 bases at J, with 13 bases between. This CDR3 has 15 amino acids. In DNA form, the CDR3 reads TGCGCCAGCACGAGGGTTCCGGACTCTGGAAACACCATATATTTT. This gives the protein CASTRVPDSGNTIYF.